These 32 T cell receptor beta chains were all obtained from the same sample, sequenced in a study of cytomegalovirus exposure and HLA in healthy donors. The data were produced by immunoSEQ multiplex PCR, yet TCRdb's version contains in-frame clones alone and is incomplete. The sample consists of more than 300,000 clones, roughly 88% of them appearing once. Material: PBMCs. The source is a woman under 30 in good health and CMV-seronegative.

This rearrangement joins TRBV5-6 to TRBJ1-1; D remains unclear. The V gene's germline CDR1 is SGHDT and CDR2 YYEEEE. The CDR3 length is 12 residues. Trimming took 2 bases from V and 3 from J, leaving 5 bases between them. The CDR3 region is CASSLQHTEAFF. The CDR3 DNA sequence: TGTGCCAGCAGCTTACAGCACACTGAAGCTTTCTTT.

The CDR3 protein is CASSSGTVTSGNTIYF. In DNA, the CDR3 is TGTGCCAGCAGCTCTGGGACAGTGACCTCTGGAAACACCATATATTTT. V and J are TRBV5-4 and TRBJ1-3; TRBD1 matches 7 bases. The V gene end was trimmed by 3 bases and the J gene end by 0 bases; junction bases not matched to a gene: 6. The germline CDR1 and CDR2 sequences are SGHNT and YYREEE (reference sequence). The CDR3 runs 16 residues.

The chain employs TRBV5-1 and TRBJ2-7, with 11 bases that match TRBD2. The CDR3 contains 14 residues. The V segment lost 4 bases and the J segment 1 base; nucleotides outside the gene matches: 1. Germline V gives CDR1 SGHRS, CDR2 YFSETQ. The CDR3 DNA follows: TGCGCCAGCAGCCGGACTAGCGGGTCCTACGAGCAGTACTTC. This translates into CASSRTSGSYEQYF.

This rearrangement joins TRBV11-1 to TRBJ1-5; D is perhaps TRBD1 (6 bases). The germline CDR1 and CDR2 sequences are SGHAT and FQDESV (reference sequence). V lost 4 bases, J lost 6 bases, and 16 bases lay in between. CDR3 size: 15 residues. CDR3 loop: CASSSSGELGQPQHF. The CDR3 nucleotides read TGTGCCAGCAGCTCTTCAGGGGAATTGGGTCAGCCCCAGCATTTT.

The DNA for the CDR3 is TGCGCCAGCACCCATACCCTAGCGGGAGACCCAGATACGCAGTATTTT. This codes for CASTHTLAGDPDTQYF. The chain combines TRBV4-1 with TRBJ2-3; 10 bases fit TRBD2. The length of the CDR3 is 16 residues. Germline lookup yields CDR1 MGHRA and CDR2 YSYEKL. V shed 7 bases and J 4 bases; nucleotides not matched to a gene: 11.

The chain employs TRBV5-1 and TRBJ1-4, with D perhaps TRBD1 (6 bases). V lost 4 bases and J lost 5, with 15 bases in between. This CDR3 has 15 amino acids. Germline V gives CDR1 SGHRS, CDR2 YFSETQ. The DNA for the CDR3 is TGCGCCAGCAGCCGCAACCCCGGACAGAATGAAAAACTGTTTTTT. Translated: CASSRNPGQNEKLFF.

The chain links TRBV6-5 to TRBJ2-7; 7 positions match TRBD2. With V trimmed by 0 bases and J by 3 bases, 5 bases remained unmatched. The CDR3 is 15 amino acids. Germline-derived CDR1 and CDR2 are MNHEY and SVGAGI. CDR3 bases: TGTGCCAGCAGTTACTCGACGGCTAGCGGCTACGAGCAGTACTTC. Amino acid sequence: CASSYSTASGYEQYF.

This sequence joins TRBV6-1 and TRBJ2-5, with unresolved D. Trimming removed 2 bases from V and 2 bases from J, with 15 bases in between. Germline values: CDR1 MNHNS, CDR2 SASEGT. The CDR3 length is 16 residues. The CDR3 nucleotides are TGTGCCAGCAGTGAATTTGGCTTGCGGATACAAGAGACCCAGTACTTC. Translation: CASSEFGLRIQETQYF.

The CDR3: CASSPKTSGKTGELFF. DNA for the CDR3: TGTGCCAGCAGTCCCAAGACTAGCGGGAAAACCGGGGAGCTGTTTTTT. This rearrangement joins TRBV28 to TRBJ2-2, with 11 bases lining up with TRBD2. Germline CDR1 and CDR2: MDHEN and SYDVKM. This CDR3 is built from 16 residues. Germline trimming cut 5 bases from V and 5 bases from J; bases unmatched to any gene: 7.

The CDR3 sequence: CSARGGVEQFF. For the CDR3, the DNA is TGCAGTGCTCGAGGGGGGGTGGAGCAGTTCTTC. This chain connects TRBV20-1 to TRBJ2-1; the D gene is possibly TRBD2 (7 bases). V was clipped by 5 bases and J by 10 bases, with 12 bases between them. The germline CDR1 and CDR2 sequences are DFQATT and SNEGSKA (reference sequence). The CDR3 loop spans 11 amino acids.

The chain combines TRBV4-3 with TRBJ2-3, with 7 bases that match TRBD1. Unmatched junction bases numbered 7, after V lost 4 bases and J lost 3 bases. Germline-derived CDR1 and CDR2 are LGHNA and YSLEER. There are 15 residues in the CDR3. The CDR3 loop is CASSPRDSQTDTQYF. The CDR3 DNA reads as TGCGCCAGCAGCCCCCGGGACAGCCAGACAGATACGCAGTATTTT.

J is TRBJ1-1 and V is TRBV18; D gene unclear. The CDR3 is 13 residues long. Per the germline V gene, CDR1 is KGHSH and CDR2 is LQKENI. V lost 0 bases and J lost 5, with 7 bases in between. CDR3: CASSPPPGTEAFF. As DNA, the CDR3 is TGTGCCAGCTCACCACCTCCGGGAACTGAAGCTTTCTTT. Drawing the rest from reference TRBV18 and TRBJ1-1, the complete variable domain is NAGVMQNPRHLVRRRGQEARLRCSPMKGHSHVYWYRQLPEEGLKFMVYLQKENIIDESGMPKERFSAEFPKEGPSILRIQQVVRGDSAAYFCASSPPPGTEAFFGQGTRLTVV.

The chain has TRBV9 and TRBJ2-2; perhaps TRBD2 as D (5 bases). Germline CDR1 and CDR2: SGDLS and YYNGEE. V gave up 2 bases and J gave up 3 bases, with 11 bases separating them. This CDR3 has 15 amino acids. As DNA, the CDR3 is TGTGCCAGCAGCGTTCGGGGTAGGGACACCGGGGAGCTGTTTTTT. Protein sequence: CASSVRGRDTGELFF.

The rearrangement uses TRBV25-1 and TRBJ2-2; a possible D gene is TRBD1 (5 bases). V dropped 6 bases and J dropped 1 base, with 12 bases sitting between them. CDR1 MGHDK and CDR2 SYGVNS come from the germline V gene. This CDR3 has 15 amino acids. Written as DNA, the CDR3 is TGTGCCAGCAGCCCTCTACAGGAGAACACCGGGGAGCTGTTTTTT. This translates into CASSPLQENTGELFF.

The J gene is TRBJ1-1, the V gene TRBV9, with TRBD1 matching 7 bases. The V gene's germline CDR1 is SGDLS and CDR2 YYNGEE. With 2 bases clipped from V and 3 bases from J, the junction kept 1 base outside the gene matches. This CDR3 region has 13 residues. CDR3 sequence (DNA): TGTGCCAGCAGCGTCGGACAGGACACTGAAGCTTTCTTT. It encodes CASSVGQDTEAFF.

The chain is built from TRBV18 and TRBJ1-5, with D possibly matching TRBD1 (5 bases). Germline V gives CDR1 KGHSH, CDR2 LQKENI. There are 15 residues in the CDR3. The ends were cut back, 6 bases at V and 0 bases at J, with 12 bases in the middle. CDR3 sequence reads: CASSSGQYSNQPQHF. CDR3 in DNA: TGTGCCAGCTCCTCAGGGCAGTATAGCAATCAGCCCCAGCATTTT.

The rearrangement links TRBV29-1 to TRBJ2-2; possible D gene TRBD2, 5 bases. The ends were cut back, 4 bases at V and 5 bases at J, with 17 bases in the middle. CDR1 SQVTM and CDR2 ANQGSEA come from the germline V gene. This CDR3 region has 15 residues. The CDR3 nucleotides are TGCAGCGTTGCAGACTCCCCCACGGGAACCGGGGAGCTGTTTTTT. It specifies CSVADSPTGTGELFF.

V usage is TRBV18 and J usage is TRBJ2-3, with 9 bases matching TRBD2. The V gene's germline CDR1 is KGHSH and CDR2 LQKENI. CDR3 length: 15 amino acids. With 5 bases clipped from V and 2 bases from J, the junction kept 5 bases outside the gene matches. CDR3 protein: CASSAGGPPTDTQYF. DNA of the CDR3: TGTGCCAGCTCAGCGGGAGGGCCCCCCACAGATACGCAGTATTTT.

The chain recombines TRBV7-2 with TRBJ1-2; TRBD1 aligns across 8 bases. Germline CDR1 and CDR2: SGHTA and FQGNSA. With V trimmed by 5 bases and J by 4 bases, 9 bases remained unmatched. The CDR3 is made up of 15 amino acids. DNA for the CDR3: TGTGCCAGCAGCGCCACGGACAGGGTTGTCTATGGCTACACCTTC. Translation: CASSATDRVVYGYTF.

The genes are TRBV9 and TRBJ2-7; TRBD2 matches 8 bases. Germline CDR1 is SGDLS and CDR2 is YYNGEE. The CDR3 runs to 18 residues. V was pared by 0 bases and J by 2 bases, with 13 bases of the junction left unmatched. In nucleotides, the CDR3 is TGTGCCAGCAGCGTAGGCCCCCCGATCTCGGGAGGGCCCTACGAGCAGTACTTC. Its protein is CASSVGPPISGGPYEQYF.

Here the CDR3 DNA reads TGTGCCTGGAGCATAAGGACAGGGGAAGCTTTCTTT. Its translation: CAWSIRTGEAFF. This sequence joins TRBV30 and TRBJ1-1; 8 bases fit TRBD1. The CDR3 covers 12 residues. Per the germline V gene, CDR1 is GTSNPN and CDR2 is SVGIG (reference sequence). J lost 8 bases, V lost 3 bases, and 5 bases had no gene match.

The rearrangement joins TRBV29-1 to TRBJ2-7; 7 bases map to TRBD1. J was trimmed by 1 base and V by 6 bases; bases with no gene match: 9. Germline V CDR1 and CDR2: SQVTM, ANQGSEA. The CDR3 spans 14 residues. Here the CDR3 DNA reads TGCAGCGTGTTGCCGCGACAGGGTTCCTACGAGCAGTACTTC. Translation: CSVLPRQGSYEQYF.

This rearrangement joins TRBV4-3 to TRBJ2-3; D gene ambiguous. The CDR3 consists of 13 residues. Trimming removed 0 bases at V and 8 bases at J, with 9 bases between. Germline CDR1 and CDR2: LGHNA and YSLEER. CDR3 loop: CASSQDRRGTQYF. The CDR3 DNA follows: TGCGCCAGCAGCCAAGATCGTCGCGGTACGCAGTATTTT.

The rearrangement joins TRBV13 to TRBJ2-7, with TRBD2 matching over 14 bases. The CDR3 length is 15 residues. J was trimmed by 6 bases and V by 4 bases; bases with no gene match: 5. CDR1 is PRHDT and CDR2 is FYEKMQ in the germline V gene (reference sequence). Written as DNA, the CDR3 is TGTGCCAGCAGCTCGCCGGGACTAGCGGGAGTCGAGCAGTACTTC. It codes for CASSSPGLAGVEQYF.

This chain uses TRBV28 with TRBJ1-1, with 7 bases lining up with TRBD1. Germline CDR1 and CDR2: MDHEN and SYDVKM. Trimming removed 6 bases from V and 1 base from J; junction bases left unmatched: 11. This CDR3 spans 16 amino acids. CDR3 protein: CASSPPSGTANTEAFF. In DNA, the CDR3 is TGTGCCAGCAGCCCACCCTCCGGGACAGCGAACACTGAAGCTTTCTTT.

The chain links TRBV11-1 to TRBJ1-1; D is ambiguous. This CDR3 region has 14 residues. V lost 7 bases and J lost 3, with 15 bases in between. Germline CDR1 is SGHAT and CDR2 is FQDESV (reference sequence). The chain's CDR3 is CASTRVLGDTEAFF. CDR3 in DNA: TGTGCCAGCACCCGGGTCCTCGGGGACACTGAAGCTTTCTTT.

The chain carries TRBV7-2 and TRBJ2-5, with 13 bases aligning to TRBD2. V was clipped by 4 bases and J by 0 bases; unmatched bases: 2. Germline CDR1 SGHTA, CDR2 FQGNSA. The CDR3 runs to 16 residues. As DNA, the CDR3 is TGTGCCAGCAGCTCGACTAGCGGGAGGTACCAAGAGACCCAGTACTTC. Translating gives CASSSTSGRYQETQYF. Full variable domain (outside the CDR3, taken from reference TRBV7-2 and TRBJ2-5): GAGVSQSPSNKVTEKGKDVELRCDPISGHTALYWYRQSLGQGLEFLIYFQGNSAPDKSGLPSDRFSAERTGGSVSTLTIQRTQQEDSAVYLCASSSTSGRYQETQYFGPGTRLLVL.

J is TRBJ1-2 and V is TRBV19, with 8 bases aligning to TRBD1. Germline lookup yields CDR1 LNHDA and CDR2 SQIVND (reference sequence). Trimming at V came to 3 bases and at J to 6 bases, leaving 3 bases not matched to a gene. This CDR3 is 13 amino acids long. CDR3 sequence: CASSISGGDGYTF. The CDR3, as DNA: TGTGCCAGTAGTATTTCAGGGGGCGATGGCTACACCTTC.

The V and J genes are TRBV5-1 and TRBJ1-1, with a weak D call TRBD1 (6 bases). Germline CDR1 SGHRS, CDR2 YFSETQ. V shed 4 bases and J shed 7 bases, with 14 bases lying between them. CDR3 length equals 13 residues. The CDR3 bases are TGCGCCAGCAGCGATCTACAGGGAATTGAAGCTTTCTTT. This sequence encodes CASSDLQGIEAFF.

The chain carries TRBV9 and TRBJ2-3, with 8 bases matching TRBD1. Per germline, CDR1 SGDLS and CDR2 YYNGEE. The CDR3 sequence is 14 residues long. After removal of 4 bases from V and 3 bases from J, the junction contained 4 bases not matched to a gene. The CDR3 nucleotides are TGTGCCAGCAGCTTAAGGACAGGGACAGATACGCAGTATTTT. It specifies CASSLRTGTDTQYF.

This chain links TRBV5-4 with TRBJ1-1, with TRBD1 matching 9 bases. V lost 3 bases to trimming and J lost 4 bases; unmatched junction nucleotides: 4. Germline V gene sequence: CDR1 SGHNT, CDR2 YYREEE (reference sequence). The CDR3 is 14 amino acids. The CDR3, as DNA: TGTGCCAGCAGCTCGGACAGGGGCGGCACTGAAGCTTTCTTT. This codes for CASSSDRGGTEAFF. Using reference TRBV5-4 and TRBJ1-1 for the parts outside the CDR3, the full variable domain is ETGVTQSPTHLIKTRGQQVTLRCSSQSGHNTVSWYQQALGQGPQFIFQYYREEENGRGNFPPRFSGLQFPNYSSELNVNALELDDSALYLCASSSDRGGTEAFFGQGTRLTVV.

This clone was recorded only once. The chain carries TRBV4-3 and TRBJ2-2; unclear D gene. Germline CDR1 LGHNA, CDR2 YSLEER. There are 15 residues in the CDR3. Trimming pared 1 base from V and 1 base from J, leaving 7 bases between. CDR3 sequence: CASSQVHGNTGELFF. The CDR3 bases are TGCGCCAGCAGCCAAGTTCACGGGAACACCGGGGAGCTGTTTTTT.